Shown below are 13 T cell receptor beta chains from a single sample sequenced in a study of blood T cell repertoires in COVID-19. Some clones are missing from TCRdb's copy, which holds only in-frame ones; the method was immunoSEQ multiplex PCR. Of about 210,000 clones detected, 80% appear once; the ten largest clones hold 7.2%. Sequencing used peripheral blood. The receptors here all came from a woman in her seventies with acute or convalescent COVID-19.

The chain is built from TRBV7-9 and TRBJ2-7; D is unresolved. The CDR3 loop spans 16 amino acids. Per germline, CDR1 SEHNR and CDR2 FQNEAQ (reference sequence). Deletions cut 7 bases from V and 3 bases from J, with 22 bases between. The CDR3: CASTAHQPRRGYEQYV. DNA of the CDR3: TGTGCCAGCACCGCTCACCAACCTCGGCGCGGCTACGAGCAGTACGTC.

The J gene is TRBJ2-7, the V gene TRBV5-1; 11 nucleotides agree with TRBD1. The CDR3 covers 16 residues. V lost 0 bases, J lost 3 bases, and 5 bases stayed unmatched. CDR1 SGHRS and CDR2 YFSETQ come from the germline V gene. The CDR3 loop reads CASSLGGTGGYYEQYF. The CDR3 bases are TGCGCCAGCAGCTTGGGAGGGACAGGGGGTTACTACGAGCAGTACTTC.

The chain employs TRBV21-1 and TRBJ1-2; TRBD1, the table's D call, lacks a check against the DNA. TRBV21-1 is tagged as a pseudogene. The CDR3 loop spans 16 amino acids. The CDR3 sequence is CASSKPHRNKADGYTF. The DNA of the CDR3 is TGTGCCAGCAGCAAACCCCACAGGAATAAGGCTGATGGCTACACCTTC.

V gene TRBV29-1 combines with J gene TRBJ1-5, with 9 bases matching TRBD1. The V gene's germline CDR1 is SQVTM and CDR2 ANQGSEA. There are 13 residues in the CDR3. J lost 2 bases, V lost 5 bases, and 1 base had no gene match. Written as DNA, the CDR3 is TGCAGCGTTCGGACAGGGGGCAATCAGCCCCAGCATTTT. Its protein is CSVRTGGNQPQHF.

The chain is built from TRBV29-1 and TRBJ2-5; no clear D. This CDR3 is 12 amino acids long. Trimming stripped 7 bases from V and 4 bases from J, with 13 bases between. Per germline, CDR1 SQVTM and CDR2 ANQGSEA. CDR3 in DNA: TGCAGCGGGGCCGGTTGGGCAGAGACCCAGTACTTC. Its protein is CSGAGWAETQYF.

The chain joins TRBV7-2 to TRBJ2-3, with TRBD2 as a possible D gene (6 bases). The CDR3 contains 15 residues. Trimming shortened V by 5 bases and J by 4 bases, and 16 bases separated the two germline ends. Germline CDR1 is SGHTA and CDR2 is FQGNSA. The CDR3, as DNA: TGTGCCAGCAGCCCCGGGACTGGGCAACCAGATACGCAGTATTTT. Its protein product is CASSPGTGQPDTQYF.

This chain joins TRBV6-5 and TRBJ2-7; TRBD2 matches at 7 bases. V dropped 7 bases and J dropped 3; count of bases not matched to a gene: 6. CDR3 size: 13 residues. Germline assignment: CDR1 MNHEY and CDR2 SVGAGI. The CDR3 nucleotides are TGTGCCAGCACGGGGGGAGGGTTCTACGAGCAGTACTTC. This translates into CASTGGGFYEQYF.

DNA for the CDR3: TGCGCCAGCAGCCAAGCGCACAGGGGAGAGACCCAGTACTTC. It is translated as CASSQAHRGETQYF. The chain recombines TRBV4-1 with TRBJ2-5, with 7 nucleotides matching TRBD1. V dropped 1 base and J dropped 4; count of bases not matched to a gene: 3. This CDR3 has 14 residues. CDR1 and CDR2 from the germline V gene are MGHRA and YSYEKL.

The chain combines TRBV9 with TRBJ2-5; 7 nucleotides agree with TRBD1. Germline CDR1 reads SGDLS; CDR2 reads YYNGEE. The CDR3 spans 18 residues. Unmatched junction bases numbered 14, after V lost 2 bases and J lost 1 base. CDR3: CASSVSPHRQGLQETQYF. In DNA form, the CDR3 reads TGTGCCAGCAGCGTGTCTCCCCACCGACAGGGCCTCCAAGAGACCCAGTACTTC.

The CDR3 loop reads CASSGLGGDEKLFF. CDR3 nucleotides: TGCGCCAGCAGCGGCCTGGGAGGGGATGAAAAACTGTTTTTT. The chain uses TRBV5-1 and TRBJ1-4; a possible D gene is TRBD1 (5 bases). Trimming took 4 bases from V and 6 from J, leaving 13 bases between them. The germline V gene has CDR1 SGHRS and CDR2 YFSETQ. This CDR3 has 14 residues.

This clone is a singleton in its sample. The rearrangement joins TRBV10-2 to TRBJ2-5, with 11 bases lining up with TRBD2. The germline CDR1 and CDR2 sequences are WSHSY and SAAADI. Germline trimming cut 5 bases from V and 2 bases from J; bases unmatched to any gene: 1. The CDR3 consists of 14 residues. CDR3 protein: CASSLAGGQETQYF. CDR3 coding DNA: TGCGCCAGCAGTCTAGCGGGGGGACAAGAGACCCAGTACTTC.

The gene calls are TRBV29-1 and TRBJ2-2; 8 bases map to TRBD1. This CDR3 comprises 17 residues. The germline V gene encodes CDR1 SQVTM and CDR2 ANQGSEA. Trimming took 2 bases from V and 1 from J; bases not matched to a gene: 9. Here the CDR3 reads CSVEPTPGTGNTGELFF. For the CDR3, the DNA is TGCAGCGTTGAACCAACACCCGGGACAGGGAACACCGGGGAGCTGTTTTTT.

The V gene is TRBV4-3, the J gene TRBJ1-1, with 7 bases lining up with TRBD1. This CDR3 is 13 amino acids long. V dropped 0 bases and J dropped 9; count of bases not matched to a gene: 4. CDR1 and CDR2 from the germline V gene are LGHNA and YSLEER. The CDR3 bases are TGCGCCAGCAGCCAAGATCGGACAGGAAAAGCTTTCTTT. Encoded protein: CASSQDRTGKAFF.